What follows are 30 T cell receptor beta chains derived from one specimen sequenced in a study of blood T cells in healthy people across ages. Then a second PCR, running roughly 6 to 11 cycles, was carried out with a sample-barcoded 5' primer and a J-beta primer mix. TCRdb fed the 5' RACE reads into MiXCR, producing one record per CDR3 protein. The sample records approximately 800,000 distinct CDR3 sequences, around 62% being singletons. Sequenced material: blood. These receptors originate from a man aged 25-40 years in good health.

The genes are TRBV7-2 and TRBJ2-5; 8 positions agree with TRBD1. Germline values: CDR1 SGHTA, CDR2 FQGNSA. The CDR3 has 16 residues. Unmatched junction bases numbered 8, after V lost 0 bases and J lost 5 bases. The CDR3 reads CASSLARSRGLETQYF. The CDR3 DNA reads as TGTGCCAGCAGCTTAGCGCGGTCCAGGGGGCTGGAGACCCAGTACTTC.

This rearrangement joins TRBV24-1 to TRBJ2-7, with 7 bases aligning to TRBD2. The CDR3 consists of 13 residues. CDR1 and CDR2 from the germline V gene are KGHDR and SFDVKD. The ends lost 4 bases at V and 7 bases at J; junction bases unmatched: 6. The CDR3 loop is CATSDTPGLEQYF. CDR3 DNA: TGTGCCACCAGTGACACACCGGGACTAGAGCAGTACTTC.

There are a few counts of this clonotype. This chain joins TRBV28 and TRBJ1-1; D is perhaps TRBD1 (6 bases). V gave up 2 bases and J gave up 5 bases, with 12 bases separating them. CDR3 length: 14 amino acids. CDR1 and CDR2 from the germline V gene are MDHEN and SYDVKM. The chain's CDR3 is CASSLGGQGTEAFF. CDR3 coding DNA: TGTGCCAGCAGTTTAGGGGGCCAGGGGACTGAAGCTTTCTTT.

This sequence joins TRBV13 and TRBJ1-2; D is perhaps TRBD1 (5 bases). Trimming cost V 5 bases and J 7 bases, with 17 bases left between them. Germline V gives CDR1 PRHDT, CDR2 FYEKMQ (reference sequence). CDR3 length: 14 amino acids. This CDR3 reads CASSARDGRGGYTF. CDR3 nucleotides: TGTGCCAGCAGCGCCCGGGACGGCCGGGGTGGCTACACCTTC.

As DNA, the CDR3 is TGTGCCACCAGCCCTAACGGGAATTACAATGAGCAGTTCTTC. Protein: CATSPNGNYNEQFF. V usage is TRBV15 and J usage is TRBJ2-1; maybe TRBD2 (5 bases). The CDR3 totals 14 residues. CDR1 and CDR2 (germline): LNHNV, YYDKDF (reference sequence). The V and J ends lost 5 bases and 4 bases respectively, with 12 bases between them.

This clonotype was detected many times. V usage is TRBV12-3 or TRBV12-4 and J usage is TRBJ1-2; 8 bases map to TRBD1. The CDR3 is 13 amino acids. V lost 4 bases to trimming and J lost 2 bases; unmatched junction nucleotides: 0. DNA for the CDR3: TGTGCCAGCAGTTGGGACAGGAACTATGGCTACACCTTC. It is translated as CASSWDRNYGYTF.

The genes are TRBV27 and TRBJ2-5, with D perhaps TRBD2 (7 bases). V was cut by 3 bases and J by 1 base, with 12 bases left in between. Germline V gene sequence: CDR1 MNHEY, CDR2 SMNVEV (reference sequence). This CDR3 spans 15 amino acids. The CDR3 DNA reads TGTGCCAGCAGTTTCATGGGGGGGCCCCAAGAGACCCAGTACTTC. It specifies CASSFMGGPQETQYF.

The chain links TRBV5-1 to TRBJ2-6; a weak D match, TRBD2 (6 bases). Between the trimmed V and J ends, which lost 3 bases and 0 bases, there was a span of 13 bases. Germline V gene data show CDR1 as SGHRS and CDR2 as YFSETQ. CDR3 length: 17 residues. The CDR3, as DNA: TGCGCCAGCAGCTCCGCGGGACGGAACTCTGGGGCCAACGTCCTGACTTTC. Translation gives CASSSAGRNSGANVLTF.

The rearrangement uses TRBV7-3 and TRBJ2-1; 8 bases map to TRBD1. V lost 5 bases, J lost 4 bases, and 13 bases stayed unmatched. The V gene's germline CDR1 is SGHTA and CDR2 FQGTGA. CDR3 size: 17 residues. The CDR3 DNA reads as TGTGCCAGCAGCCCCAGGGGGCCCTCCACCTTTTACAATGAGCAGTTCTTC. Translation: CASSPRGPSTFYNEQFF.

Turning to this clonotype: Its ends do not fully match the called genes, so a read error is possible. The J gene is TRBJ2-6, the V gene TRBV5-4, with D perhaps assigned TRBD1 or TRBD2 (5 bases each). The CDR3 runs to 15 residues. Germline CDR1 reads SGHNT; CDR2 reads YYREEE (reference sequence). DNA for the CDR3: TGTGCCAGCTCCACTAGTTACTCTGGGGCCAACGTCCCGACTTTC. It specifies CASSTSYSGANVPTF.

This chain links TRBV7-3 with TRBJ2-3; 7 bases align to TRBD2. Germline V gives CDR1 SGHTA, CDR2 FQGTGA. The CDR3 has 12 amino acids. V lost 5 bases and J lost 10; bases outside the gene matches: 6. CDR3 coding DNA: TGTGCCAGCAGCGTAGGGAGGGGATCGCAGTATTTT. The encoded protein is CASSVGRGSQYF.

Only a few counts were recorded for this clonotype. The chain couples TRBV24-1 to TRBJ2-3; 7 positions match TRBD1. The ends lost 5 bases at V and 3 bases at J; junction bases unmatched: 7. This CDR3 has 15 amino acids. The germline gives CDR1 KGHDR, CDR2 SFDVKD. The CDR3 here is CATSAGGVGTDTQYF. In DNA form, the CDR3 reads TGTGCCACCAGTGCAGGGGGAGTGGGTACAGATACGCAGTATTTT.

The rearrangement links TRBV7-9 to TRBJ1-2; perhaps TRBD1 as D (5 bases). Germline loops: CDR1 SEHNR, CDR2 FQNEAQ (reference sequence). The CDR3 is made up of 15 amino acids. With 5 bases removed from V and 2 bases from J, the gap between germline ends came to 15 bases. CDR3 region: CASSAGGLTNYGYTF. The CDR3 DNA is TGTGCCAGCAGCGCCGGGGGACTCACGAACTATGGCTACACCTTC. The full variable domain, with the rest looked up from reference TRBV7-9 and TRBJ1-2, is DTGVSQNPRHKITKRGQNVTFRCDPISEHNRLYWYRQTLGQGPEFLTYFQNEAQLEKSRLLSDRFSAERPKGSFSTLEIQRTEQGDSAMYLCASSAGGLTNYGYTFGSGTRLTVV.

The chain employs TRBV7-9 and TRBJ2-1; the D gene is possibly TRBD1 (7 bases). V lost 4 bases to trimming and J lost 1 base, with 17 bases between them. Germline loops: CDR1 SEHNR, CDR2 FQNEAQ (reference sequence). The CDR3 totals 17 residues. The CDR3 DNA sequence: TGTGCCAGCAGCTCACGGGACAGAGGAGGGTCCTACAATGAGCAGTTCTTC. It translates to CASSSRDRGGSYNEQFF.

The chain employs TRBV30 and TRBJ2-3; weak D call: TRBD1 (6 bases). Germline V gives CDR1 GTSNPN, CDR2 SVGIG (reference sequence). This CDR3 comprises 14 residues. V lost 8 bases and J lost 0, with 15 bases in between. The CDR3 loop is CARGGRISTDTQYF. The CDR3, as DNA: TGTGCCCGTGGGGGCAGGATTAGCACAGATACGCAGTATTTT.

V usage is TRBV4-2 and J usage is TRBJ1-1; possible D gene TRBD1, 5 bases. CDR1 LGHNA and CDR2 YNFKEQ come from the germline V gene. The CDR3 contains 16 residues. Trimming removed 3 bases at V and 3 bases at J, with 17 bases between. The CDR3 loop reads CASSQAPRGTYTEAFF. The CDR3 DNA reads TGTGCCAGCAGCCAGGCCCCGAGGGGAACTTACACTGAAGCTTTCTTT.

This chain links TRBV5-1 with TRBJ2-5; D perhaps matches TRBD1 (6 bases). The end of the DNA aligns better with TRBJ2-7, so the J call may be wrong. Germline assignment: CDR1 SGHRS and CDR2 YFSETQ. The CDR3 length is 14 residues. The CDR3 DNA reads as TGCGCCAGCAGCTTGAGACAGGCCGTAGGCGAGCAGTACTTC. Its translation: CASSLRQAVGEQYF.

This sequence joins TRBV20-1 and TRBJ1-5; D remains ambiguous. Germline V gives CDR1 DFQATT, CDR2 SNEGSKA (reference sequence). The germline V and J ends were trimmed by 6 bases and 4 bases, with 13 bases remaining between them. This CDR3 region has 13 residues. The CDR3 region has the DNA TGCAGTGCCATCCGGGGTTCGAATCAGCCCCAGCATTTT. It codes for CSAIRGSNQPQHF.

This clonotype was counted a few times. This chain joins TRBV20-1 and TRBJ2-7; perhaps TRBD2 as D (6 bases). This CDR3 contains 12 residues. Germline CDR1 is DFQATT and CDR2 is SNEGSKA (reference sequence). V lost 5 bases and J 2 bases, leaving 10 bases between the germline ends. CDR3: CSAGGLAYEQYF. DNA of the CDR3: TGCAGTGCTGGGGGACTTGCCTACGAGCAGTACTTC.

This chain connects TRBV6-2 or TRBV6-3 to TRBJ1-5; TRBD1 aligns across 8 bases. This CDR3 contains 18 residues. Trimming took 2 bases from V and 0 from J; bases not matched to a gene: 9. CDR1 and CDR2 from the germline V gene are MNHEY and SVGEGT. CDR3 DNA sequence: TGTGCCAGCAGTTACGACAGGGGCGGCCTTTATAGCAATCAGCCCCAGCATTTT. It codes for CASSYDRGGLYSNQPQHF.

The chain couples TRBV7-6 to TRBJ2-3; 11 bases map to TRBD2. Trimming cost V 5 bases and J 4 bases; bases outside gene matches: 11. CDR3 length equals 17 residues. Germline V gives CDR1 SGHVS, CDR2 FNYEAQ. The CDR3 coding sequence is TGTGCCAGCAGCCCCCGACTAGCGGGGAGGAACCCAGATACGCAGTATTTT. Protein sequence: CASSPRLAGRNPDTQYF.

This chain connects TRBV4-2 to TRBJ1-6; the D gene is possibly TRBD1 (6 bases). The CDR3 runs to 15 residues. Germline assignment: CDR1 LGHNA and CDR2 YNFKEQ. V shed 0 bases and J shed 9 bases, with 12 bases lying between them. The CDR3 bases are TGTGCCAGCAGCCAAGATTCCCAGGGGCGTTCACCCCTCCACTTT. It specifies CASSQDSQGRSPLHF.

The chain links TRBV7-2 to TRBJ2-3; TRBD2 is a possible D gene (5 bases). Per the germline V gene, CDR1 is SGHTA and CDR2 is FQGNSA. The CDR3 spans 13 residues. Trimming stripped 0 bases from V and 6 bases from J, with 7 bases between. CDR3 loop: CASSLAREDTQYF. CDR3 in DNA: TGTGCCAGCAGCTTAGCGAGGGAGGATACGCAGTATTTT.

The chain is built from TRBV7-9 and TRBJ1-1; D call uncertain. CDR1 is SEHNR, CDR2 FQNEAQ, per germline (reference sequence). This CDR3 spans 11 amino acids. V lost 11 bases to trimming and J lost 1 base, with 8 bases between them. The CDR3 loop reads CALTRNTEAFF. The CDR3 bases are TGTGCCCTGACCCGGAACACTGAAGCTTTCTTT.

The CDR3 DNA sequence: TGTGCCAGCAGCGCCCGACTTCTCTACGAGCAGTACTTC. Its protein is CASSARLLYEQYF. This chain joins TRBV7-2 and TRBJ2-7; D call uncertain. The CDR3 is 13 residues long. CDR1 is SGHTA, CDR2 FQGNSA, per germline. Trimming cost V 5 bases and J 3 bases, with 11 bases left between them.

This clonotype appeared a few times. The CDR3 here is CASTRTSGVQETQYF. CDR3 nucleotide sequence: TGTGCCAGCACCCGGACTAGCGGGGTTCAAGAGACCCAGTACTTC. The genes are TRBV7-2 and TRBJ2-5, with 12 positions matching TRBD2. Germline V gene sequence: CDR1 SGHTA, CDR2 FQGNSA. V dropped 7 bases and J dropped 2; count of bases not matched to a gene: 5. The CDR3 has 15 amino acids. The full variable domain, its missing parts supplied by reference TRBV7-2 and TRBJ2-5, is GAGVSQSPSNKVTEKGKDVELRCDPISGHTALYWYRQSLGQGLEFLIYFQGNSAPDKSGLPSDRFSAERTGGSVSTLTIQRTQQEDSAVYLCASTRTSGVQETQYFGPGTRLLVL.

The V and J genes are TRBV7-2 and TRBJ1-6; no definite D call. Per germline, CDR1 SGHTA and CDR2 FQGNSA. The CDR3 sequence is 12 residues long. The CDR3 loop reads CGSGFNNSPLHF. The CDR3 DNA is TGTGGGTCGGGGTTTAACAATTCACCCCTCCACTTT.

V and J are TRBV2 and TRBJ1-1; TRBD1 agrees at 7 bases. CDR3 length: 13 residues. V gave up 6 bases and J gave up 3 bases; unmatched junction bases: 4. Germline V lookup: CDR1 SNHLY, CDR2 FYNNEI. The CDR3 DNA is TGTGCCAGCAGGGAAACAGGGGACACTGAAGCTTTCTTT. It yields the protein CASRETGDTEAFF.

This chain connects TRBV24-1 to TRBJ2-3, with D uncertain. There are 16 residues in the CDR3. V gave up 4 bases and J gave up 4 bases, with 17 bases separating them. Germline CDR1 reads KGHDR; CDR2 reads SFDVKD. CDR3 amino acids: CATSEFPSIHADTQYF. In nucleotides, the CDR3 is TGTGCCACCAGTGAGTTCCCGTCGATCCATGCAGATACGCAGTATTTT.

This clonotype was observed a handful of times. V gene TRBV12-3 or TRBV12-4 combines with J gene TRBJ1-6; unclear D gene. V lost 6 bases to trimming and J lost 13 bases, with 7 bases between them. The CDR3 spans 10 residues. As DNA, the CDR3 is TGTGCCAGCAGCTGCTTTCCCCTCCACTTT. Protein: CASSCFPLHF.